A single sample is the source of the 3 T cell receptor beta chains below, sequenced in a study of monozygotic twins with inflammatory bowel disease. Reanalyzing the 5' RACE reads, TCRdb keeps one entry per CDR3 protein, without DNA. This repertoire includes about 420,000 distinct CDR3 sequences. The sample taken for sequencing was blood. All receptors derive from a human donor with ulcerative colitis or Crohn's disease, or a healthy co-twin of an affected twin (not recorded which).

CDR3 loop: CASTLGGDGYTF. The chain is built from TRBV7-9 and TRBJ1-2. The CDR3 length is 12 residues. CDR1 and CDR2 from the germline V gene are SEHNR and FQNEAQ (reference sequence).

The chain is built from TRBV4-3 and TRBJ2-7; TCRdb proposes TRBD2, but this gene call is untestable without DNA. The CDR3 consists of 16 residues. Germline-derived CDR1 and CDR2 are LGHNA and YSLEER. Here the CDR3 reads CASSQDTSGSSYEQYF.

This chain connects TRBV23-1 to TRBJ1-5; TCRdb designates TRBD1, a call that cannot be tested without DNA. TRBV23-1 is marked as an open reading frame, function uncertain. The CDR3 length is 17 residues. The CDR3 protein is CASTRAGQGGGNQPQHF.